The clone carrying this TCR beta chain was seen a handful of times. Its cognate antigen is unknown. One end of the junction does not line up with germline, which may come from a read error. This sample is part of a study of blood T cells in healthy people across ages. Looking at the study overall: There was about one barcoded beta molecule captured by template switching per two T cells.

Overall study results and limits: Per million T cells, TCR beta diversity dropped roughly linearly as age increased.

Per-sample yields of isolated PBMCs were at least 6 million. Germline V lookup: CDR1 SGDLS, CDR2 YYNGEE. CDR3 length equals 13 residues. A second roughly 7 to 11 cycle PCR used barcoded and J-beta primers. TCRdb re-called the 5' RACE reads with MiXCR, one entry per CDR3 protein. The sample lists around 990,000 distinct CDR3 sequences; roughly a quarter were seen once. Another study also made use of these data, one on T cells of mothers and their children.

V usage is TRBV9 and J usage is TRBJ1-1; the D is unclear. The origin of this receptor is a girl aged 2 to 10 in good health. The specimen was blood. This CDR3 is CASSGTVGLERTF. CDR3 sequence (DNA): TGTGCCAGCAGCGGGACCGTAGGCCTTGAGAGGACCTTT.